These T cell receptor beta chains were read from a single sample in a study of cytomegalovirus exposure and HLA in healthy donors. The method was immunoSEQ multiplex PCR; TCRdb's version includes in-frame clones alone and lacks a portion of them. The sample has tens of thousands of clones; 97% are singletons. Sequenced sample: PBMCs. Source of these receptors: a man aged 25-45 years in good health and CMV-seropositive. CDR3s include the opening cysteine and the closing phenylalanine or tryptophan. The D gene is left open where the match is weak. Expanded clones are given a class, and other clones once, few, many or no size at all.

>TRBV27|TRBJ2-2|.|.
TGTGCCAGCAGTAAACAGGGTTTAACCGGGGAGCTGTTTTTT
CASSKQGLTGELFF
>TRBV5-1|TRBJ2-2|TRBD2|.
TGCGCCAGCCAGCGGGAGGCGAACACCGGGGAGCTGTTTTTT
CASQREANTGELFF
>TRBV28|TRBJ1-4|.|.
TGTGCCAGCAGGTTCATTGCAACTAATGAAAAACTGTTTTTT
CASRFIATNEKLFF
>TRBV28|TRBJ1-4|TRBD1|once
TGTGCCAGCAGCTTACAGGGGCCTAATGAAAAACTGTTTTTT
CASSLQGPNEKLFF
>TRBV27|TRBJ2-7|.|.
TGTGCCAGCAGTTTAGCGACCCCCCGGGGGTCCCACGAGCAGTACTTC
CASSLATPRGSHEQYF
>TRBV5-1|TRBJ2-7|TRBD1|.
TGCGCCAGCAGCCTACGGGACAGCCTACTTGCTGGCCACGAGCAGTACTTC
CASSLRDSLLAGHEQYF
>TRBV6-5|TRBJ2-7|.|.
TGTGCCAGCAGTTACCCCCGGGGCGGAGGGATTGACGAGCAGTACTTC
CASSYPRGGGIDEQYF
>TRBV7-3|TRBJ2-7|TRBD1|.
TGTGCCAGCAGCCTTCGACAGGGAGTCTACGAGCAGTACTTC
CASSLRQGVYEQYF
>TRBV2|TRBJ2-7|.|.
TGTGCCAGCAGGTACAGGGTCGGCGAGCAGTACTTC
CASRYRVGEQYF
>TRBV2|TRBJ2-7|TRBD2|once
TGTGCCAGCAGTGTCGGCGGGAGGGACCCCTACGAGCAGTACTTC
CASSVGGRDPYEQYF
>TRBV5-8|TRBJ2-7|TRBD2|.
TGTGCCAGCAGCTACGAGCGGGAGCTCTCCTACGAGCAGTACTTC
CASSYERELSYEQYF
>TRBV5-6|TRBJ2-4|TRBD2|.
TGTGCCAGCAGCTACTACTTAGCGGGATCAGGAACGAACATTCAGTACTTC
CASSYYLAGSGTNIQYF
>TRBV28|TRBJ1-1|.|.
TGTGCCAGCAGCCCCCCGTGGGGGGAAAACACTGAAGCTTTCTTT
CASSPPWGENTEAFF
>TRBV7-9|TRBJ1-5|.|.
TGTGCCAGCAGCGCAGACAGGAGAGGTCCCCAGCATTTT
CASSADRRGPQHF
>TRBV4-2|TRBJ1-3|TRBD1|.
TGTGCCAGCAGCCAATTAGGACAGGGCACTGGAAACACCATATATTTT
CASSQLGQGTGNTIYF
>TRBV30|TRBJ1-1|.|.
TGTGCCTGGTACCCGGAGGTCTTGAACACTGAAGCTGAGTTT
CAWYPEVLNTEAEF
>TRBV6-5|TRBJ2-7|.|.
TGTGCCAGCAGGAAGGACGGGGGTTACGAGCAGTACTTC
CASRKDGGYEQYF
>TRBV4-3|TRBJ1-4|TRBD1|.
TGCGCCAGCAGCCAAGATCTGACAGGGGAGTGGGTTGAAAAACTGTTTTTT
CASSQDLTGEWVEKLFF
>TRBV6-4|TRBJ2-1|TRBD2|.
TGTGCCAGCAGTTTAGCGGGAGAGGTCGTCAGCGAGCAGTTCTTC
CASSLAGEVVSEQFF
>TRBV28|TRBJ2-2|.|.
TGTGCCAGCAGGCGGGACAGATACACCGGGGAGCTGTTTTTT
CASRRDRYTGELFF
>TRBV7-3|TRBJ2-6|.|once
TGTGCCAGCAGCTTAATAGCGACAGGGCGGGGTGGGGCCAACGTCCTGACTTTC
CASSLIATGRGGANVLTF
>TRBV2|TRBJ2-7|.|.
TGTGCCAGCAGACCCCCCGCGACCTACGAGCAGTACTTC
CASRPPATYEQYF
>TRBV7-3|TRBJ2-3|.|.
TGTGCCAGCAGCTCTCTATCGACTGGAGGCACAGATACGCAGTATTTT
CASSSLSTGGTDTQYF
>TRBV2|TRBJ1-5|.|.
TGTGCCAGCAGTCCCGTCGGGAGATCCAATCAGCCCCAGCATTTT
CASSPVGRSNQPQHF
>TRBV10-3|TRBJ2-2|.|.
TGTGCCATCAGTGGTAGTTCGAACACCGGGGAGCTGTTTTTT
CAISGSSNTGELFF
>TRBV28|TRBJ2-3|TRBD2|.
TGTGCCAGCACTGCGGGAGCTGCAGATACGCAGTATTTT
CASTAGAADTQYF
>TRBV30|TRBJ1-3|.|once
TGTGCCTGGTCCCTAGGCCAGTCTGGAAACACCATATATTTT
CAWSLGQSGNTIYF
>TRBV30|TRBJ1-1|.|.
TGTGCCTGGAGTCAACAGGTGAACACTGAAGCTTTCTTT
CAWSQQVNTEAFF
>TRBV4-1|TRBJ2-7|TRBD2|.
TGCGCCAGCAGCCAAGTCCTAGCGGGAGCTAGCTCCTACGAGCAGTACTTC
CASSQVLAGASSYEQYF
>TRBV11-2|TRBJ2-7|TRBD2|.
TGTGCCAGCAGCCGTGGACTAGCGGGAGTTGGCGAGCAGTACTTC
CASSRGLAGVGEQYF
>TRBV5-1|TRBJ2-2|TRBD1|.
TGCGCCAGCAGCTTTCCACAGGGGCCCACCGGGGAGCTGTTTTTT
CASSFPQGPTGELFF
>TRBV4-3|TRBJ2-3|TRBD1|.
TGCGCCAGCAGCCAAGCGACAGGGCAGGCAGATACGCAGTATTTT
CASSQATGQADTQYF
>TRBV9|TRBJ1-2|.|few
TGTGCCAGCAGCGTAGCAGCCCAGGGTTATGGCTACACCTTC
CASSVAAQGYGYTF
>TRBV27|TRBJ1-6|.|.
TGTGCCAGCAGCCAGGCGGGGGACAATTCACCCCTCCACTTT
CASSQAGDNSPLHF
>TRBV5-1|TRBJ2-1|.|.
TGCGCCAGCAGCTTCTCCCCAAAAACAGGGCTCAGCTCCTACAATGAGCAGTTCTTC
CASSFSPKTGLSSYNEQFF
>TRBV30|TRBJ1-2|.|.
TGTGCCTGGAGTGGGACTCCGAACTATGGCTACACCTTC
CAWSGTPNYGYTF
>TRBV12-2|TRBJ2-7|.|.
TGTGCAAGTCGCTTTTCCGGGACTAGCGGGCGACAGTTCCCCTACGAGCAGTACTTC
CASRFSGTSGRQFPYEQYF
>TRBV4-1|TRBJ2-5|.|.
TGCGCCAGCAGCCAAGAGGCAGGGAAGGGAGAGACCCAGTACTTC
CASSQEAGKGETQYF
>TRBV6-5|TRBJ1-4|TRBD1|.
TGTGCCAGCCGCCTCAGGGGGCGAAGGGAAAAACTGTTTTTT
CASRLRGRREKLFF
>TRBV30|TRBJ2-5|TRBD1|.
TGTGCCTGGAGTCCACGGACAGGGAAAGAGACCCAGTACTTC
CAWSPRTGKETQYF
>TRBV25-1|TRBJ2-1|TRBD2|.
TGTGCCAGCAGTGAATTTGGGACTAGCGTCTCCTACAATGAGCAGTTCTTC
CASSEFGTSVSYNEQFF
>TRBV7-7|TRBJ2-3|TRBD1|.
TGTGCTAGCAGCTCCGGGACAGGGCTCTCGGGAGATACGCAGTATTTT
CASSSGTGLSGDTQYF
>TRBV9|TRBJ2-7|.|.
TGTGCCAGCAGCTCAGGGGTAGGCTCCTACGAGCAGTACTTC
CASSSGVGSYEQYF
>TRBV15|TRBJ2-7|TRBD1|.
TGTGCCACCAGCAGATCGACAGGGAACGAGCAGTACTTC
CATSRSTGNEQYF
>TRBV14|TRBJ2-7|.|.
TGTGCCAGCAGCCAACTGGACATGGGTTTGATTGGGCAGTACTTC
CASSQLDMGLIGQYF
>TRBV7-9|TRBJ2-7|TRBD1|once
TGTGCCAGCAGTGGGACAGGCCAATACGAGCAGTACTTC
CASSGTGQYEQYF
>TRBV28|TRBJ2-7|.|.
TGTGCCAGCGTGCAGTTCCCCTACGAGCAGTACTTC
CASVQFPYEQYF
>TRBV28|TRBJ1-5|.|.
TGTGCCAGCAGCCGTAAGGGAGGGCCCCAGCATTTT
CASSRKGGPQHF
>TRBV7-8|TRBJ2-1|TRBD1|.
TGTGCCAGCAGCTCAAGTACCGGGACAGGGGTCAATGAGCAGTTCTTC
CASSSSTGTGVNEQFF
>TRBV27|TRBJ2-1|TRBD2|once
TGTGCCAGCAGTCCTTTTAGCGGGAGACCTAACTCCTACAATGAGCAGTTCTTC
CASSPFSGRPNSYNEQFF
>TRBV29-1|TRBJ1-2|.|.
TGCAGCGTTGAAGGTCCGGGGAACTATGGCTACACCTTC
CSVEGPGNYGYTF
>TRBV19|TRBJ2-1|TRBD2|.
TGTGCCAGTACCCGCGGGCTAGCGGCATCCTACAATGAGCAGTTCTTC
CASTRGLAASYNEQFF
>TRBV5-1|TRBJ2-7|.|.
TGCGCCAGCAGCTTGGTAGGGGCTACGGGAGTTTACGAGCAGTACTTC
CASSLVGATGVYEQYF
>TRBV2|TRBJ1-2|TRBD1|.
TGTGCCAGCAGGGAAAGGACAGGGAATGGCTACACCTTC
CASRERTGNGYTF
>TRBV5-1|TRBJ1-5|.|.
TGCGCCAGCAGCTTGGAGGGGTTTAGCAATCAGCCCCAGCATTTT
CASSLEGFSNQPQHF
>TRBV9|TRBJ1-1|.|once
TGTGCCAGCAGCCCAATGTTGAGCACTGAAGCTTTCTTT
CASSPMLSTEAFF
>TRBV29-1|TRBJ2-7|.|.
TGCAGCGTTGGACAGGCCTCTCCCGAGCAGTACTTC
CSVGQASPEQYF
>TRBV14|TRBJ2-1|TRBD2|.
TGTGCCAGCGCTAATAGCGGGTTTGCTAGTGAGCAGTTCTTC
CASANSGFASEQFF
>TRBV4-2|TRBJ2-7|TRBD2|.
TGTGCCAGCAGCCAAGAAAAGCGGGAGGTGGTTTACGAGCAGTACTTC
CASSQEKREVVYEQYF